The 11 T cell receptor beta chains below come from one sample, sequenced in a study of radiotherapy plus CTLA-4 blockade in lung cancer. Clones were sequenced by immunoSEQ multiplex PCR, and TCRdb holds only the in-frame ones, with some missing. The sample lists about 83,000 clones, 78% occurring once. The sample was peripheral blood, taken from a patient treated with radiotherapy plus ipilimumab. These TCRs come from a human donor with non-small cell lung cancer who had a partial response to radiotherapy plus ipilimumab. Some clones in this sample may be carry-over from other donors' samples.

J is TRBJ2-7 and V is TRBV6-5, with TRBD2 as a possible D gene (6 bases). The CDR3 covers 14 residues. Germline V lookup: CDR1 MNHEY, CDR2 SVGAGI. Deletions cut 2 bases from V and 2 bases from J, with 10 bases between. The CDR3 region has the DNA TGTGCCAGCAGTTACAATAGCGGAGCCTACGAGCAGTACTTC. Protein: CASSYNSGAYEQYF.

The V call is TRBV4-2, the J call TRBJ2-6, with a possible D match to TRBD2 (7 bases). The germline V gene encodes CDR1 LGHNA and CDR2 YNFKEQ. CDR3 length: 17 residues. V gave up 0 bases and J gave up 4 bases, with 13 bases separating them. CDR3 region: CASSQDGGGQGANVLTF. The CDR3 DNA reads TGTGCCAGCAGCCAAGATGGGGGGGGGCAAGGGGCCAACGTCCTGACTTTC.

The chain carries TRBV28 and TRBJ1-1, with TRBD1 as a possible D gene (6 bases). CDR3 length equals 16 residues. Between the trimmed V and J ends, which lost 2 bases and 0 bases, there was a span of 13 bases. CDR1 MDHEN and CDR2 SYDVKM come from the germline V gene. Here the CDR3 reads CASSLRGAGVNTEAFF. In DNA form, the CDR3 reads TGTGCCAGCAGTTTAAGGGGGGCGGGGGTGAACACTGAAGCTTTCTTT.

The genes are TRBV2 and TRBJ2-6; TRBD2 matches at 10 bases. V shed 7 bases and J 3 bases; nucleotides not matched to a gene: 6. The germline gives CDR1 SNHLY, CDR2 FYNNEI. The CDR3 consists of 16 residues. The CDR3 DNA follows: TGTGCCAGCACGGTAGCGGGGGGTTATGGGGCCAACGTCCTGACTTTC. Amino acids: CASTVAGGYGANVLTF.

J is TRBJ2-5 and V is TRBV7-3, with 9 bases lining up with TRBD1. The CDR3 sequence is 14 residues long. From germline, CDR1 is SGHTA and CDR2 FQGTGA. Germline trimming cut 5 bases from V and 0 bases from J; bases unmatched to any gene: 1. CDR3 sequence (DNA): TGTGCCAGCAGCCGGGACAGGGACCAAGAGACCCAGTACTTC. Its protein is CASSRDRDQETQYF. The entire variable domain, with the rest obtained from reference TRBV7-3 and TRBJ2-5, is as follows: GAGVSQTPSNKVTEKGKYVELRCDPISGHTALYWYRQSLGQGPEFLIYFQGTGAADDSGLPNDRFFAVRPEGSVSTLKIQRTERGDSAVYLCASSRDRDQETQYFGPGTRLLVL.

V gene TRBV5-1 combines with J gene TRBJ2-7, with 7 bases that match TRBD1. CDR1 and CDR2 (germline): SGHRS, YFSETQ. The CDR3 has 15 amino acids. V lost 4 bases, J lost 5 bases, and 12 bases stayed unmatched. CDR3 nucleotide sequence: TGCGCCAGCAGCAACCGACAGGGCCTCCAGAACGAGCAGTACTTC. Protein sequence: CASSNRQGLQNEQYF.

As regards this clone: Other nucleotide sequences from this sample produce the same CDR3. CDR3 region: CASSPQGSGANVLTF. Written as DNA, the CDR3 is TGTGCCAGCAGTCCACAGGGGTCTGGGGCCAACGTCCTGACTTTC. The chain employs TRBV27 and TRBJ2-6; 7 bases align to TRBD1. This CDR3 has 15 residues. V lost 5 bases to trimming and J lost 1 base; unmatched junction nucleotides: 2. The germline V gene has CDR1 MNHEY and CDR2 SMNVEV (reference sequence).

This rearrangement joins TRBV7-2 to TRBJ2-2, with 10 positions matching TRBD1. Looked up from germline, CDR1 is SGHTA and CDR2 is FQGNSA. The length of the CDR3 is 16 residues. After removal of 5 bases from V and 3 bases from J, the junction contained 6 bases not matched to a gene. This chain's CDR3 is CASSLRGQGDTGELFF. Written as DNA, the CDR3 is TGTGCCAGCAGCCTACGCGGACAGGGGGACACCGGGGAGCTGTTTTTT.

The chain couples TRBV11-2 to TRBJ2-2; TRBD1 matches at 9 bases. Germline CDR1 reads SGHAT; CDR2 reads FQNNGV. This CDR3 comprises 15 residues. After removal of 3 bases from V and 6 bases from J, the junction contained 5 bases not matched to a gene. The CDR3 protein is CASSFGQGYAGELFF. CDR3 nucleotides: TGTGCCAGCAGCTTTGGACAGGGGTACGCCGGGGAGCTGTTTTTT.

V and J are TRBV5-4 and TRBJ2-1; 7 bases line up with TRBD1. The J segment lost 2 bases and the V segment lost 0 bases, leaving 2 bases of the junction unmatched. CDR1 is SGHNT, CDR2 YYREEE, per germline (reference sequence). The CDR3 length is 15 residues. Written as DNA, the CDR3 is TGTGCCAGCAGCTTGGCGGGACAGACCTACAATGAGCAGTTCTTC. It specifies CASSLAGQTYNEQFF.

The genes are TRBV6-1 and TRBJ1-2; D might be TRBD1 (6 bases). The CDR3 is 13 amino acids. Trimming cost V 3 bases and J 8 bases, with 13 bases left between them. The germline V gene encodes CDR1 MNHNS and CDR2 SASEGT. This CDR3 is CASSEYDRRGYTF. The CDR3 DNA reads TGTGCCAGCAGTGAGTATGACAGGCGAGGCTACACCTTC.